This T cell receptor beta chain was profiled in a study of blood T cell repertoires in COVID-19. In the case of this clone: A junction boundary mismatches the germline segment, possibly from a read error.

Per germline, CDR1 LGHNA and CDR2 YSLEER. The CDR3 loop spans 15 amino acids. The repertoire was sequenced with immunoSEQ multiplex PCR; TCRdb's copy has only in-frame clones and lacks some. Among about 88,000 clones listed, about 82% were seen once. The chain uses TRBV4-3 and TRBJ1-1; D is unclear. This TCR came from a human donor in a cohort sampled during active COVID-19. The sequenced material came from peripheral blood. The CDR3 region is CASSEEVGLTSEAFF. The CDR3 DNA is TGCGCCAGCAGCGAAGAAGTAGGCTTGACATCTGAAGCTTTCTTT.